This TCR beta chain was captured in a study of T cell repertoires in cytomegalovirus infection (dated by TCRdb to about 2019). A note on the overall study: Donor HLA type was relevant to the analysis, because carriage of CMV infection together with the matching HLA type was indicated by public TCR beta signatures.

As to this clonotype: No antigen is known for it. Base qualities are missing; no much larger clone stands one base away.

V is pruned by 4 bases and J by 7 bases, leaving 10 bases of the junction without a gene match. CDR1 is given as SGHRS and CDR2 as YFSETQ, both from the germline V gene. From cysteine to phenylalanine, the CDR3 is 16 amino acids long. The CDR3 DNA has 48 bases and is translated from base 1. On the study overall, not on this receptor specifically: In both this cohort and an independent roughly 330-donor cohort, the cumulative frequency of public TCR beta family members distinguished carriers of CMV infection plus the relevant HLA type. In the ex vivo response, HLA-C-restricted CMV-specific TCR beta clonotypes were dominant, and in two of eight donors the single most frequent clonotype came from this HLA-C-restricted group.

Sequencing took place on an Illumina HiSeq 1500. TCRdb trimmed the raw reads at Q25, called clones with MiXCR and kept productive beta chains. Entries are consolidated by CDR3 protein sequence, retaining the most common genes and DNA. A total of approximately 500,000 distinct CDR3 sequences appear in this sample, around 10% of them only once. The biggest ten clones account for roughly a tenth of the sample. This clonotype was sampled from a human donor in good health (CMV status not recorded). Some clones in this sample may be carry-over from other donors' samples. The chain employs TRBV5-1 and TRBJ2-2; the central 10 bases match TRBD2. Sequencing input: PBMCs. The DNA is as follows: TGCGCCAGCAGCCCTCTAGCGGGAGAACAGGACGGGGAGCTGTTTTTT. It specifies CASSPLAGEQDGELFF.